This T cell receptor beta chain was sequenced for a study of blood T cells in healthy people across ages. Study observations and caveats: Donors of long life had a larger count of naive CD4+ cells and greater diversity than aged donors.

This CDR3 region has 14 residues. Germline-derived CDR1 and CDR2 are MNHEY and SVGEGT. Trimming cost V 6 bases and J 10 bases, with 16 bases left between them. Sample-barcoded 5' priming and a J-beta primer mix drove a second PCR of roughly 7 to 11 cycles. TCRdb used MiXCR to reprocess the 5' RACE reads, holding one entry per CDR3 protein. The sample consists of about a million distinct CDR3 sequences, approximately 38% of them appearing once. In the case of this clonotype: The antigen is unknown.

Caucasian, healthy and from Russia, the donors were aged between about 6 and 90. Researchers collected about 9.6 milliliters of peripheral blood from every single donor. Total RNA extraction produced at least 5 micrograms (per sample) for the study. Sequences were obtained from blood. The sequence was collected from a man aged 18 to 30 in good health. The V and J genes are TRBV6-2 or TRBV6-3 and TRBJ1-6; no definite D call. The CDR3 DNA reads TGTGCCAGCAGAATACAGACTAACGGCTCACCCCTCCACTTT. Translation: CASRIQTNGSPLHF.